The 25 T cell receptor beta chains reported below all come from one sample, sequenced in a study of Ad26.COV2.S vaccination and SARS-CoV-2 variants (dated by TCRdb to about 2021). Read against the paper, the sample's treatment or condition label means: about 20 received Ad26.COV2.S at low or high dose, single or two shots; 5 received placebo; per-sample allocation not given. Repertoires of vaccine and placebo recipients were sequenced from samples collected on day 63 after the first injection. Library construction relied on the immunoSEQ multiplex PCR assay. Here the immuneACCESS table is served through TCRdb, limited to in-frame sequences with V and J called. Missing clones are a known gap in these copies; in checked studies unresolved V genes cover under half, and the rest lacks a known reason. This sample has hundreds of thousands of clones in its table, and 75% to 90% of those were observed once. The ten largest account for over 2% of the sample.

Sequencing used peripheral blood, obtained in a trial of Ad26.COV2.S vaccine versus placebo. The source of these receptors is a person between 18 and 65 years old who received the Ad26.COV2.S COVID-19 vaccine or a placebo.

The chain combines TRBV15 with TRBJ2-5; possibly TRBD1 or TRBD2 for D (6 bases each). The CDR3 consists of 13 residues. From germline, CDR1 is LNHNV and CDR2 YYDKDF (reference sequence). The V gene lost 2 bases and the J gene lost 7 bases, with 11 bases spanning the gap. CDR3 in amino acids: CATSRPGGGTQYF. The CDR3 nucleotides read TGTGCCACCAGCAGACCCGGAGGGGGGACCCAGTACTTC.

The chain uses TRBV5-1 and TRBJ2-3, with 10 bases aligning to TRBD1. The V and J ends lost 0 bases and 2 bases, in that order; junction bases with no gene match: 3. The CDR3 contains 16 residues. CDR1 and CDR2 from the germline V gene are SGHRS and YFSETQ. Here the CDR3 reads CASSLGGTGDTDTQYF. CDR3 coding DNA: TGCGCCAGCAGCTTGGGCGGGACAGGGGACACAGATACGCAGTATTTT. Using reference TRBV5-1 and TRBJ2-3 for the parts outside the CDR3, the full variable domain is KAGVTQTPRYLIKTRGQQVTLSCSPISGHRSVSWYQQTPGQGLQFLFEYFSETQRNKGNFPGRFSGRQFSNSRSEMNVSTLELGDSALYLCASSLGGTGDTDTQYFGPGTRLTVL.

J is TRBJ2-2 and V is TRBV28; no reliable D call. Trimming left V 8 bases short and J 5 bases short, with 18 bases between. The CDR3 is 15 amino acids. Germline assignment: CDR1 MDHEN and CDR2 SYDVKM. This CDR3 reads CASLRTETWTGELFF. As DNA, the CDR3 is TGTGCCAGCCTCCGCACGGAGACGTGGACCGGGGAGCTGTTTTTT.

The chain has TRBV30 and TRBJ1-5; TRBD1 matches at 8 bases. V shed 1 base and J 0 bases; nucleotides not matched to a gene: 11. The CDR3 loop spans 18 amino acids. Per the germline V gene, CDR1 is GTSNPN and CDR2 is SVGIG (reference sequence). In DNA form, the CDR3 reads TGTGCCTGGAGTGCCGCAAGGGACAGGTTCTATAGCAATCAGCCCCAGCATTTT. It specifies CAWSAARDRFYSNQPQHF.

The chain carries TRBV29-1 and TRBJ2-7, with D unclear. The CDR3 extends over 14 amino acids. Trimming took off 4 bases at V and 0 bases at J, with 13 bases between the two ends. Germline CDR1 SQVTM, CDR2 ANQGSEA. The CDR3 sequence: CSVVCGSTSYEQYV. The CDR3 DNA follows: TGCAGCGTTGTGTGCGGAAGTACCTCCTACGAGCAGTACGTC.

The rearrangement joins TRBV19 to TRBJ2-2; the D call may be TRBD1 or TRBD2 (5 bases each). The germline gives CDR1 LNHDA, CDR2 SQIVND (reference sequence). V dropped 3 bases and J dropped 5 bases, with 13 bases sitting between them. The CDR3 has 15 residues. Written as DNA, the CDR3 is TGTGCCAGTAGTATTGGGGGAGTGGGGACCGGGGAGCTGTTTTTT. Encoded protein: CASSIGGVGTGELFF.

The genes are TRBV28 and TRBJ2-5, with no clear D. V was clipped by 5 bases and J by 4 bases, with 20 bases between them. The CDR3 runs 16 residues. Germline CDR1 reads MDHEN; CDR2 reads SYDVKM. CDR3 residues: CASSPNPFSRPETQYF. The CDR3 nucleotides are TGTGCCAGCAGTCCTAACCCCTTTAGTAGACCAGAGACCCAGTACTTC.

The CDR3 protein is CASDIPGGNQPQHF. The CDR3, as DNA: TGTGCCAGCGATATTCCAGGGGGCAATCAGCCCCAGCATTTT. The genes are TRBV28 and TRBJ1-5; TRBD1 is a possible D gene (6 bases). V was shortened by 8 bases and J by 2 bases, with 13 bases between the two germline ends. CDR1 MDHEN and CDR2 SYDVKM come from the germline V gene. The CDR3 is 14 residues long.

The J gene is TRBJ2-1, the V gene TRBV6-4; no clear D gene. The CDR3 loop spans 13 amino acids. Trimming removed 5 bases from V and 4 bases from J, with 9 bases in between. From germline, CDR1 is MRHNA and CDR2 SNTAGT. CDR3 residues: CASSQDAYNEQFF. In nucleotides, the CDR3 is TGTGCCAGCAGTCAGGACGCATACAATGAGCAGTTCTTC.

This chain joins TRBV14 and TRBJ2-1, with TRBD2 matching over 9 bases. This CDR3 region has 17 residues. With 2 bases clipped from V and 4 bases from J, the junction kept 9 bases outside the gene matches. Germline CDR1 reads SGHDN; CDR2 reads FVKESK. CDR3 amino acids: CASSQRKTSGVYNEQFF. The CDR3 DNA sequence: TGTGCCAGCAGCCAAAGAAAGACTAGCGGAGTTTACAATGAGCAGTTCTTC.

In DNA form, the CDR3 reads TGTGCCAGCAGCTTAGCGAGGGACAGGGGCTATGGCTACACCTTC. It is translated as CASSLARDRGYGYTF. The genes are TRBV7-2 and TRBJ1-2, with TRBD1 matching over 10 bases. Germline V gene data show CDR1 as SGHTA and CDR2 as FQGNSA. V was pared by 0 bases and J by 4 bases, with 2 bases of the junction left unmatched. This CDR3 is 15 amino acids long. Supplemented by reference TRBV7-2 and TRBJ1-2, the full variable domain reads GAGVSQSPSNKVTEKGKDVELRCDPISGHTALYWYRQSLGQGLEFLIYFQGNSAPDKSGLPSDRFSAERTGGSVSTLTIQRTQQEDSAVYLCASSLARDRGYGYTFGSGTRLTVV.

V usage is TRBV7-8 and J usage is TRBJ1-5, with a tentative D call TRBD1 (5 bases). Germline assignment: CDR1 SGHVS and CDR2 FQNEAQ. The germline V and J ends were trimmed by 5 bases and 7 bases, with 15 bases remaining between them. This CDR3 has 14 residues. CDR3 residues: CASSAGPGRQPQHF. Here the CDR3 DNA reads TGTGCCAGCAGCGCCGGGCCAGGGCGGCAGCCCCAGCATTTT.

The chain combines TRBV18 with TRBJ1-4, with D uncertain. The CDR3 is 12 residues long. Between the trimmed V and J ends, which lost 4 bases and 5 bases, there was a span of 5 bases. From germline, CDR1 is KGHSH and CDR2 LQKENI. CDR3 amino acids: CASSRRNEKLFF. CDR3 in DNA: TGTGCCAGCTCACGGCGGAATGAAAAACTGTTTTTT.

The CDR3 reads CASSLAGNSGNTIYF. The CDR3 DNA is TGTGCCAGCAGCTTGGCAGGGAACTCTGGAAACACCATATATTTT. The chain employs TRBV5-4 and TRBJ1-3; the D gene is possibly TRBD1 (5 bases). Germline V gives CDR1 SGHNT, CDR2 YYREEE (reference sequence). V lost 0 bases, J lost 0 bases, and 7 bases lay in between. This CDR3 region has 15 residues.

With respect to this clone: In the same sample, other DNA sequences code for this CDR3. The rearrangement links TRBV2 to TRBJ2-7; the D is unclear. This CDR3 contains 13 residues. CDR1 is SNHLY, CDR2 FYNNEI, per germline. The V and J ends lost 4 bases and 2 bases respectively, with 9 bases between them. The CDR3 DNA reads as TGTGCCAGCAGTGTATTCCGAGCCTACGAGCAGTACTTC. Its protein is CASSVFRAYEQYF. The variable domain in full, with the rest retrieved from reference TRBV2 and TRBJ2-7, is EPEVTQTPSHQVTQMGQEVILRCVPISNHLYFYWYRQILGQKVEFLVSFYNNEISEKSEIFDDQFSVERPDGSNFTLKIRSTKLEDSAMYFCASSVFRAYEQYFGPGTRLTVT.

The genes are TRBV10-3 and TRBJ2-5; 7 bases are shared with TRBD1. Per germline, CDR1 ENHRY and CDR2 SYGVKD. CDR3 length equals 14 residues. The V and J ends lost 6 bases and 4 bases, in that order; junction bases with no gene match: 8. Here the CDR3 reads CAIRRQGEGETQYF. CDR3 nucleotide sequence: TGTGCCATCAGGAGACAGGGCGAAGGAGAGACCCAGTACTTC.

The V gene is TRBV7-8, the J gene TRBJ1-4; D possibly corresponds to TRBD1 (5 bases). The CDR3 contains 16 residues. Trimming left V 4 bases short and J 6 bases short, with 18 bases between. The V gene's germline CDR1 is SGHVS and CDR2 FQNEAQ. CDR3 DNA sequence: TGTGCCAGCAGCTACATCCGGGACTCCTTAGATGAAAAACTGTTTTTT. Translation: CASSYIRDSLDEKLFF.

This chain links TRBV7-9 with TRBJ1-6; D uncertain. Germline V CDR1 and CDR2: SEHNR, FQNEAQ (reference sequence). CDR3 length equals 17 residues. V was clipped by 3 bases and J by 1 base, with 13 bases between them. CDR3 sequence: CASSFPLIGSYNSPLHF. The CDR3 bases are TGTGCCAGCAGCTTTCCCCTCATCGGATCCTATAATTCACCCCTCCACTTT.

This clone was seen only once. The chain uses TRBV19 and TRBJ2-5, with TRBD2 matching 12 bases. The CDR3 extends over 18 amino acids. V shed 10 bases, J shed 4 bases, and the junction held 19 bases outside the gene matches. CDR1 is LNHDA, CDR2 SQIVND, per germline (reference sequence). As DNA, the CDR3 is TGTGCCACCCGGCGTAAGGCTAGCGGGGGGGCCGGAGCAGAGACCCAGTACTTC. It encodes CATRRKASGGAGAETQYF.

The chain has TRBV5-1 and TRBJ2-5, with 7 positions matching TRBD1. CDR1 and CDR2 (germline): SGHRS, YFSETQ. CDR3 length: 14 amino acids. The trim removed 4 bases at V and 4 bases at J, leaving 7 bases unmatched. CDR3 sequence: CASSAGTAGETQYF. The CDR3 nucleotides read TGCGCCAGCAGCGCCGGGACAGCAGGAGAGACCCAGTACTTC.

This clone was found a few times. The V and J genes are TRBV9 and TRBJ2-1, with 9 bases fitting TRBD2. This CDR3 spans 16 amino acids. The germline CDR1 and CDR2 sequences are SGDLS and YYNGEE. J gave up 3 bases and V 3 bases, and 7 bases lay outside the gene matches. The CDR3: CASSAASGTLYNEQFF. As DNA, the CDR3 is TGTGCCAGCAGCGCCGCTAGCGGGACCCTCTACAATGAGCAGTTCTTC.

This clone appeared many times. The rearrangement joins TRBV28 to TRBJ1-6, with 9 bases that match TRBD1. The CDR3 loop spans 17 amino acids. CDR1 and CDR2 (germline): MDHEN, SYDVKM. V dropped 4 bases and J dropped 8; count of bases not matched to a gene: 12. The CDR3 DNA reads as TGTGCCAGCAGTTCCGTCGGGACAGGGTGGGCGCATTCACCCCTCCACTTT. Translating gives CASSSVGTGWAHSPLHF.

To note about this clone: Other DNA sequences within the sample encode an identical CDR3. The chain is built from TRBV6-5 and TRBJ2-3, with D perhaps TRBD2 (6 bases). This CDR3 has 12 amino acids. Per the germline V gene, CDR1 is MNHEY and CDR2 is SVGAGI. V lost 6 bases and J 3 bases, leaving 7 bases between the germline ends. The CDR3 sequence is CASSRGTDTQYF. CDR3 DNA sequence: TGTGCCAGCAGCCGGGGGACAGATACGCAGTATTTT.

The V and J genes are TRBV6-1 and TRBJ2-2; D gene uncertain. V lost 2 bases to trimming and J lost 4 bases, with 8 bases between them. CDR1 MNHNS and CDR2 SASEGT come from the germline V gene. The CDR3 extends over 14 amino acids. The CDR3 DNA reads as TGTGCCAGCAGTGAACACGGTTCCACCGGGGAGCTGTTTTTT. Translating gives CASSEHGSTGELFF.

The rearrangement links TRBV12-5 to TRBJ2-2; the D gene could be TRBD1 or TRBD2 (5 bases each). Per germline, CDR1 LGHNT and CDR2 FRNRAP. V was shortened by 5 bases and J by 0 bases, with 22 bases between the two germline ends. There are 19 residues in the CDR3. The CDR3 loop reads CASGIGTVTQGTNTGELFF. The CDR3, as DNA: TGTGCTAGTGGTATCGGGACGGTCACACAAGGGACGAACACCGGGGAGCTGTTTTTT.